This is a list of T cell receptor beta chains from one sample in a study of blood T cell repertoires in COVID-19. Only in-frame clones appear in the TCRdb table, and some are missing; sequencing was by immunoSEQ multiplex PCR. Altogether 300,000 to 450,000 clones are present, around 85% being singletons, with the ten largest covering around 3.4%. The sample taken for sequencing was peripheral blood. Receptors were obtained from a woman aged 18-29 years with acute or convalescent COVID-19. CDR3s include the opening cysteine and the closing phenylalanine or tryptophan. The D gene is left open where the match is weak. Clone size appears in some rows only: once, few, many, or a class for an expanded clone.

j_gene	d_gene	abundance	v_gene	CDR3aa	CDR3nt
TRBJ2-4	TRBD1	.	TRBV2	CASSADRANIQYF	TGTGCCAGCAGCGCGGACAGGGCAAACATTCAGTACTTC
TRBJ1-2	TRBD1	.	TRBV9	CASSVADRGNYGYTF	TGTGCCAGCAGCGTAGCAGACAGGGGTAACTATGGCTACACCTTC
TRBJ2-1	TRBD2	.	TRBV19	CASSPSGGTYNEQFF	TGTGCCAGTAGTCCCAGCGGGGGTACCTACAATGAGCAGTTCTTC
TRBJ1-2	TRBD1	.	TRBV5-4	CASSSSTGFGYTF	TGTGCCAGCAGCTCTTCGACAGGGTTCGGCTACACCTTC
TRBJ1-2	.	.	TRBV2	CASSGTHENYGYTF	TGTGCCAGCAGCGGGACACATGAAAACTATGGCTACACCTTC
TRBJ1-5	TRBD1	.	TRBV19	CASSIGTGNQPQHF	TGTGCCAGTAGTATCGGGACAGGAAATCAGCCCCAGCATTTT
TRBJ1-1	.	.	TRBV19	CASSTGLGTEAFF	TGTGCCAGCTCTACAGGGCTGGGCACTGAAGCTTTCTTT
TRBJ1-5	TRBD1	.	TRBV28	CASSDRQGANQPQHF	TGTGCCAGCAGCGACCGACAGGGGGCAAATCAGCCCCAGCATTTT
TRBJ2-7	.	once	TRBV11-2	CASSQDRSPHEQYF	TGTGCCAGCAGCCAAGACAGGTCCCCCCACGAGCAGTACTTC
TRBJ2-7	.	.	TRBV28	CATLGQAEQYF	TGTGCCACCCTGGGCCAGGCCGAGCAGTACTTC
TRBJ2-2	TRBD2	.	TRBV30	CAWSVRVAGALLTRELFF	TGTGCCTGGAGTGTACGCGTAGCGGGGGCCCTTCTTACCAGGGAGCTGTTTTTT